This T cell receptor (beta chain) is from a study of blood T cell repertoires in COVID-19. Looking at the study overall: The United States, Italy and Spain were the sources of the acute and convalescent COVID-19 samples. Sample material is recorded as cDNA or gDNA derived from T cells, B-cell-depleted T cells, or PBMCs.

The CDR3 is 16 amino acids. J gave up 0 bases and V 0 bases, and 5 bases lay outside the gene matches. CDR1 LGHNA and CDR2 YNFKEQ come from the germline V gene. Methods used by the authors: Amplification with reference gene primers provided the estimates of nucleated cell counts. Profiling relied on immunoSEQ multiplex PCR, and the TCRdb table lists in-frame clones only, not all of them. V, J and clone size are taken as reported in that table, and D and trimming were inferred from the DNA itself. The sample shows approximately 11,000 clones, about 83% of them seen only once. This clonotype was obtained from a man in his fifties or sixties with active COVID-19. The chain is built from TRBV4-2 and TRBJ2-7, with 7 nucleotides matching TRBD1. The specimen sequenced was peripheral blood. The DNA of the CDR3 is TGTGCCAGCAGCCAAGAGGCGACAGGGACCTCCTACGAGCAGTACTTC. Translated, it gives CASSQEATGTSYEQYF.